Listed below are T cell receptor beta chains from one sample, sequenced in a study of cytomegalovirus exposure and HLA in healthy donors. Using immunoSEQ multiplex PCR, the repertoire was profiled, and TCRdb retains in-frame clones only, with some absent. The data hold approximately 200,000 clones, with about four fifths observed a single time. The sequencing input was PBMCs. Source of these receptors: a girl between 5 and 17 years old in good health and CMV-seropositive. CDR3s include the opening cysteine and the closing phenylalanine or tryptophan. The order of the fields is D gene, V gene, clone size, J gene, CDR3 protein, CDR3 DNA. D genes are given only for firm matches. Size values are once, few and many counts, or a class for expanded clones, and some rows have none.

-,TRBV5-1,-,TRBJ2-7,CASSEDSPSYEQYF,TGCGCCAGCAGCGAAGACAGCCCCTCCTACGAGCAGTACTTC
-,TRBV18,-,TRBJ1-1,CASSPFGGETEAFF,TGTGCCAGCTCACCATTTGGGGGGGAAACTGAAGCTTTCTTT
-,TRBV5-6,-,TRBJ1-2,CASTFASGTEWSPNYGYTF,TGTGCCAGCACCTTTGCCAGCGGGACCGAATGGTCTCCTAACTATGGCTACACCTTC
TRBD1,TRBV4-1,-,TRBJ1-2,CASSQGTGIYGYTF,TGCGCCAGCAGCCAGGGGACAGGGATCTATGGCTACACCTTC
-,TRBV7-2,-,TRBJ2-7,CASSFLSGSYEQYF,TGTGCCAGCAGCTTCCTTTCAGGGTCCTACGAGCAGTACTTC
TRBD1,TRBV4-3,few,TRBJ1-2,CASSQESAGGSGYTF,TGCGCCAGCAGCCAAGAATCGGCAGGGGGCTCTGGCTACACCTTC
-,TRBV5-3,once,TRBJ1-6,CARSLRETGFSPLHF,TGTGCCAGAAGCTTGCGAGAGACAGGATTCTCACCCCTCCACTTT
TRBD1,TRBV2,-,TRBJ1-1,CASSLPGQGGGMNTEAFF,TGTGCCAGCAGTCTACCCGGACAGGGGGGGGGAATGAACACTGAAGCTTTCTTT
TRBD1,TRBV7-9,-,TRBJ1-1,CASSFGTGGWGKAFF,TGTGCCAGCAGCTTTGGGACAGGTGGATGGGGAAAAGCTTTCTTT
TRBD2,TRBV13,-,TRBJ2-7,CASSPKGLAEEEQYF,TGTGCCAGCAGCCCAAAGGGACTAGCGGAGGAAGAGCAGTACTTC
-,TRBV5-4,-,TRBJ2-7,CASRTGPEISYEQYF,TGTGCCAGCAGAACGGGTCCCGAAATCTCCTACGAGCAGTACTTC
-,TRBV5-1,-,TRBJ2-7,CASSLAANEQYF,TGCGCCAGCAGCTTGGCCGCTAACGAGCAGTACTTC
-,TRBV21-1,-,TRBJ2-7,CAKTDPLLANYEQYF,TGTGCCAAAACAGATCCGCTCCTAGCCAATTACGAGCAGTACTTC
TRBD1,TRBV25-1,-,TRBJ1-1,CASSEYSFQGGTEAFF,TGTGCCAGCAGTGAATATAGTTTCCAGGGGGGCACTGAAGCTTTCTTT